This T cell receptor beta chain was captured in a study of blood T cell repertoires in COVID-19. TCRdb's copy holds only in-frame clones and misses some; the assay was immunoSEQ multiplex PCR. The sample has about 270,000 clones, about 87% seen once; the top ten hold less than 3%. Participant age was 18 to 89 years, and participants resided in about 25 US areas. Assignments of participants to cohorts depended upon their own reported clinical history. Recovered participants had two consecutive negative NP/OP PCR tests, healthcare professional clearance, or symptom resolution. This TCR was sampled from a woman between 50 and 59 years old who had recovered from COVID-19. What was sequenced was PBMCs or T cells enriched from blood (not recorded which).

The CDR3 here is CASSKMAEGSYEQYF. CDR3 DNA sequence: TGTGCCAGTAGTAAAATGGCGGAGGGCAGTTACGAGCAGTACTTC. The chain uses TRBV19 and TRBJ2-7; perhaps TRBD2 as D (6 bases). The CDR3 length is 15 residues. The germline V and J ends were trimmed by 4 bases and 4 bases, with 17 bases remaining between them. Per germline, CDR1 LNHDA and CDR2 SQIVND (reference sequence).